This TCR beta chain was sequenced during a study of shared clonotypes between healthy human individuals. Every immunoSEQ plate was one replicate of a subset's evenly spread DNA. Libraries were prepared by immunoSEQ multiplex PCR; TCRdb keeps only in-frame clonotypes and omits some of them. The profile shows about 460,000 clones, over 60% of them singletons. Study-wide results and caveats: Sampling involved blood alone; tissue repertoires likely differ. An effect of sequencing depth on clonotype sharing among donors was expected.

Details on this clone: The antigen is undetermined.

The sequence was collected from a woman in her 40s in good health. Some clones in this sample may be carry-over from other donors' samples. Sample: PBMCs.

CDR3 protein: CASSHRRTGERKLFF. In DNA form, the CDR3 reads TGTGCCAGCAGCCACCGCCGGACAGGGGAGCGGAAACTGTTTTTT. The genes are TRBV28 and TRBJ1-4, with TRBD1 matching 9 bases. The trim removed 6 bases at V and 11 bases at J, leaving 13 bases unmatched. Looked up from germline, CDR1 is MDHEN and CDR2 is SYDVKM. The CDR3 is 15 amino acids.